This entry is about one T cell receptor (beta chain). This clonotype was picked up many times. Which antigen it targets is not known. No base qualities exist here, and no much larger clone lies one base off it. CDR1 and CDR2 (SNHLY, FYNNEI) derive from the germline V gene. The cysteine opens and the phenylalanine closes a CDR3 of 12 amino acids. The retained sequence is limited to the CDR3, 36 bases, with the frame set at the first base. V is clipped by 8 bases and J by 4 bases, and the sequence between their germline boundaries is 12 bases long. This entry belongs to a study of T cells in Graves' hyperthyroidism and ophthalmopathy (dated by TCRdb to the late 2010s). For the wider study: Peripheral blood was sampled at the time of initial diagnosis, prior to any treatment. An independent validation cohort of about 19 hyperthyroidism patients and 17 patients who later progressed to ophthalmopathy tested prospective prediction of ophthalmopathy. To identify distinguishing TCR V-J signatures, a discovery cohort of some 100 patients was used, comprising 40 to 45 with Graves' ophthalmopathy and around 60 with stable Graves' hyperthyroidism. According to the paper, TCR Vbeta CDR3 sequencing was carried out on 135 peripheral blood samples, which came from 40 to 45 ophthalmopathy, approximately 72 hyperthyroidism and roughly 17 progressor patients. The study also compared thyroid tissue and blood T-cell repertoires from more than 5 Graves' hyperthyroidism patients. The roughly 90 discovery patients were divided at random into training and test sets in a 7:3 ratio. After blood sampling, hyperthyroidism patients were treated with methimazole at a starting dose of 30 mg daily, and ophthalmopathy patients were treated with high-dose intravenous methylprednisolone. Results and caveats for the whole study, not just this receptor: Most expanded thyroid clonotypes (frequency above 0.001) were also detected in blood, suggesting blood repertoires may reflect thyroid immune responses. No statistical method was used to fix the sample size in advance, and group allocation was not hidden from the investigators. In validation, progression to ophthalmopathy was predicted by the model with almost 71% sensitivity and 72% to 85% specificity, a median of approximately 7.1 months before onset. In cross-validation, a model built on a 13 V-J signature told ophthalmopathy apart from stable hyperthyroidism with 85% to 90% sensitivity and about 81% specificity, and in testing the same model reached 80%/75%.

Hyperthyroidism patients were newly diagnosed, had a disease duration of under 2 months, and were aged 18 to 65 years. The study excluded patients with uncontrolled infections, other autoimmune diseases, pregnancy or lactation. Clinical symptoms, serum thyroxine and TRAb, thyroid ultrasound, and orbital computed tomography formed the basis for the diagnoses. For progressor patients, blood was drawn at the first diagnosis of hyperthyroidism, before any ophthalmopathy symptoms had appeared. PBMCs were isolated from approximately 10 ml of fresh peripheral blood by Ficoll-Paque density gradient centrifugation. Progressor patients were first diagnosed with Graves' hyperthyroidism and then developed ophthalmopathy during follow-up. Total RNA was extracted using Trizol reagent, and RNA quality was assessed on an Agilent 2100 Bioanalyzer. TCR beta CDR3 regions were amplified from RNA transcripts. A first-round RT-PCR of the TCR CDR3 used the HTBI primer set with the Qiagen OneStep RT-PCR kit. Libraries were constructed in a second round of multiplex PCR, after which size selection and purification were carried out. The libraries were sequenced on an Illumina HiSeq2000 using paired-end 100 bp reads. Per the original workflow: Raw data were processed with SOAPnuke, discarding reads with adapters, uncalled bases, mean Phred below 15, or no exact constant-primer or identifier match. High-quality paired reads were merged with COPE v1.2.5, and unique nucleotide sequences were defined as clonotypes. MiTCR v1.1 was used to align clonotypes to the IMGT TRBV, TRBD and TRBJ reference segments. Only V-J combinations with frequency above 0.0001, covering approximately 99% of repertoires, were analysed. The TCS score was defined as F50 (clonal expansion) divided by E x V (chaos), with BLOSUM62-based TCRdist calculated between CDR3 peptides within each V-J. Welch's t-statistics and random forest reduced fewer than 550 V-J features to roughly 13, which were used in a naive Bayes classifier (R e1071). TCRdb redid the processing of the public reads, applying fastp at Q25 and MiXCR, and retained in-frame beta chains. Every CDR3 protein is listed once, alongside the most common genes and DNA of its rows. The V and J calls, along with clone size, are taken from TCRdb and not from the paper's own processing. Within this sample are a few hundred thousand distinct CDR3 sequences, with 13% to 15% of them counted one time only. The ten largest clones represent about an eighth of the sample.

The receptor's source is a middle-aged woman with Graves' hyperthyroidism that later progressed to Graves' ophthalmopathy. Sequencing used blood. The chain couples TRBV2 to TRBJ2-7; the D gene identity is not certain. CDR3 protein: CASCRIPYEQYF. The nucleotide sequence is TGTGCCAGCTGCAGGATCCCGTACGAGCAGTACTTC.